This TCR beta chain is from a study of blood T cell repertoires in COVID-19. On the study more broadly: Material from acute and convalescent COVID-19 was sourced from the United States, Italy and Spain. Sample material is recorded as cDNA or gDNA derived from T cells, B-cell-depleted T cells, or PBMCs.

Authors' analysis steps: Reference gene primer amplification yielded estimated nucleated cell counts. Only in-frame clones appear in the TCRdb table, and some are missing; sequencing was by immunoSEQ multiplex PCR. The V and J calls and clone size are taken from that table; D and trimming were inferred from the DNA. The sample carries over 250,000 clones, approximately 88% recorded once. The V and J ends lost 4 bases and 0 bases respectively, with 12 bases between them. The CDR3 runs 15 residues. From germline, CDR1 is SNHLY and CDR2 FYNNEI. This clone occurred a few times. The chain recombines TRBV2 with TRBJ2-5, with TRBD2 as a possible D gene (6 bases). Sequencing used peripheral blood. This TCR was recovered from a man aged 50 or older with acute or convalescent COVID-19. CDR3 bases: TGTGCCAGCAGTGGGAGGGGCTGGTACCAAGAGACCCAGTACTTC. As protein: CASSGRGWYQETQYF.